These T cell receptor beta chains were read from a single sample in a study of shared clonotypes between healthy human individuals. Here immunoSEQ multiplex PCR was the method, and the copy in TCRdb shows in-frame clones only, minus some. Of 2.3 million or so clones listed, over 85% are singletons. The sample taken for sequencing was naive CD4+ T cells from PBMCs. Every receptor here comes from a young man in good health. Some clones in this sample may be carry-over from other donors' samples. Both conserved end residues are part of each CDR3. A D gene is named only where the DNA matches it firmly. Rows may omit the clone size; those that give it use once, few, many or a size class.

J	size	V	D	CDR3	DNA
TRBJ2-2	-	TRBV6-1	-	CASSRVSWNTGELFF	TGTGCCAGCAGCCGTGTGTCATGGAACACCGGGGAGCTGTTTTTT
TRBJ1-2	-	TRBV6-5	-	CASSSRTVSDYGYTF	TGTGCCAGCAGTTCCCGGACAGTCTCGGACTATGGCTACACCTTC
TRBJ1-4	-	TRBV5-4	-	CASSQQGSEKLFF	TGTGCCAGCAGCCAGCAGGGATCCGAAAAACTGTTTTTT
TRBJ1-5	-	TRBV28	-	CASSFSGRGNNQPQHF	TGTGCCAGCAGTTTTAGTGGCAGGGGAAACAATCAGCCCCAGCATTTT
TRBJ2-7	-	TRBV7-9	-	CASSLRGSSSYEQYF	TGTGCCAGCAGCTTACGAGGTTCTTCTTCCTACGAGCAGTACTTC
TRBJ2-6	-	TRBV18	-	CASSLTTVAGANVLTF	TGTGCCAGCTCACTAACAACAGTGGCCGGGGCCAACGTCCTGACTTTC
TRBJ2-5	-	TRBV19	TRBD1	CASSRGNRGHQETQYF	TGTGCCAGTAGTAGGGGGAACAGGGGCCACCAAGAGACCCAGTACTTC
TRBJ1-5	once	TRBV5-3	-	CARSFPGSGEPQHF	TGTGCCAGAAGCTTTCCGGGGTCCGGGGAGCCCCAGCATTTT
TRBJ2-3	-	TRBV14	-	CASSQNDVGFSTDTQYF	TGTGCCAGCAGCCAAAACGACGTGGGGTTTAGCACAGATACGCAGTATTTT
TRBJ1-3	-	TRBV7-9	-	CASSRTEISGNTIYF	TGTGCCAGCAGCCGGACAGAGATCTCTGGAAACACCATATATTTT
TRBJ2-2	-	TRBV9	-	CASSPRGGGLNTGELFF	TGTGCCAGCAGCCCCAGAGGGGGAGGACTGAACACCGGGGAGCTGTTTTTT
TRBJ2-3	-	TRBV7-9	TRBD2	CASSLGSGGPGDTQYF	TGTGCCAGCAGCTTAGGTTCGGGAGGGCCCGGAGATACGCAGTATTTT
TRBJ1-1	few	TRBV6-5	-	CASSYSRGRSAEAFF	TGTGCCAGCAGTTACTCACGGGGTAGGAGCGCTGAAGCTTTCTTT
TRBJ2-6	-	TRBV19	-	CASSITGNGANVLTF	TGTGCCAGTAGTATCACAGGGAATGGGGCCAACGTCCTGACTTTC
TRBJ1-1	-	TRBV7-3	-	CASSKTRVRNTEAFF	TGTGCCAGCAGCAAAACCAGGGTTAGGAACACTGAAGCTTTCTTT
TRBJ2-1	once	TRBV7-3	TRBD1	CARGTGVIHEQFF	TGTGCCAGAGGGACAGGGGTTATCCATGAGCAGTTCTTC
TRBJ1-1	-	TRBV18	-	CASSPPMTEAFF	TGTGCCAGCTCACCACCGATGACTGAAGCTTTCTTT
TRBJ2-4	-	TRBV5-1	TRBD1	CASSLGGQLKNIQYF	TGCGCCAGCAGCTTGGGGGGACAGCTAAAAAACATTCAGTACTTC
TRBJ2-7	-	TRBV7-8	TRBD2	CASGLAGGSYEQYF	TGTGCCAGCGGACTAGCGGGGGGCTCCTACGAGCAGTACTTC
TRBJ1-5	-	TRBV18	-	CASSKGSNQPQHF	TGTGCCAGCTCAAAAGGTAGCAATCAGCCCCAGCATTTT
TRBJ2-1	-	TRBV7-9	-	CASTFFGSGNEQFF	TGTGCCAGCACCTTCTTCGGGAGCGGAAATGAGCAGTTCTTC
TRBJ2-1	-	TRBV7-9	-	CASSSEGSNEQFF	TGTGCCAGCAGTAGTGAGGGGTCGAATGAGCAGTTCTTC
TRBJ2-7	-	TRBV5-1	TRBD2	CASSLDSGGSSYEQYF	TGCGCCAGCAGCTTGGATAGCGGGGGTAGCTCCTACGAGCAGTACTTC
TRBJ2-5	-	TRBV28	TRBD2	CASSLSGIETQYF	TGTGCCAGCAGTTTAAGCGGGATAGAGACCCAGTACTTC
TRBJ2-1	-	TRBV7-2	-	CASSFVARNNEQFF	TGTGCCAGCAGCTTTGTCGCCCGAAACAATGAGCAGTTCTTC
TRBJ1-6	-	TRBV6-1	-	CASLTGNNSPLHF	TGTGCCAGCCTGACAGGAAATAATTCACCCCTCCACTTT
TRBJ1-1	-	TRBV25-1	TRBD1	CASSETGGGNTEAFF	TGTGCCAGCAGTGAGACAGGGGGCGGGAACACTGAAGCTTTCTTT
TRBJ1-5	-	TRBV6-1	-	CASSEDGQPQHF	TGTGCCAGCAGTGAAGACGGCCAGCCCCAGCATTTT
TRBJ1-3	-	TRBV7-2	TRBD1	CASSRTGTAGNTIYF	TGTGCCAGCAGCAGAACCGGGACAGCAGGAAACACCATATATTTT
TRBJ1-5	-	TRBV6-1	-	CASSVEGPRNQPQHF	TGTGCCAGCAGTGTGGAAGGGCCCCGAAATCAGCCCCAGCATTTT
TRBJ1-4	-	TRBV5-1	-	CASSLFGQVEEKLFF	TGCGCCAGCAGCTTGTTTGGACAAGTTGAGGAAAAACTGTTTTTT
TRBJ2-7	-	TRBV11-2	TRBD1	CASSLATGGYYEQYF	TGTGCCAGCAGCTTAGCGACAGGGGGCTACTACGAGCAGTACTTC
TRBJ2-2	-	TRBV7-2	-	CASSLLGGANTGELFF	TGTGCCAGCAGCTTGTTAGGCGGAGCGAACACCGGGGAGCTGTTTTTT
TRBJ2-6	-	TRBV5-6	-	CASGGASGANVLTF	TGTGCCAGCGGGGGGGCCTCTGGGGCCAACGTCCTGACTTTC
TRBJ2-2	-	TRBV11-2	-	CASSLNRGGLPGELFF	TGTGCCAGCAGCTTGAACAGGGGAGGACTGCCCGGGGAGCTGTTTTTT